A single sample is the source of the 32 T cell receptor beta chains below, sequenced in a study of T-cell reconstitution after alpha-beta-depleted transplantation in children. Unique molecular identifiers featured in how the TCRbeta library was prepared. In TCRdb, the PCR reads were re-called with MiXCR into one record per CDR3 protein. The data show roughly 250,000 distinct CDR3 sequences, 7.5% to 9.5% seen once. The input for sequencing was PBMCs, mostly from graft donor cells, taken 180 days after TCRalphabeta/CD19-depleted stem cell transplant. These receptors were taken from a male patient between 10 and 17 years old who had a stem cell transplant for acute lymphoblastic leukemia, so the T cells may come from the graft donor.

For this clonotype: A read error may account for a junction end that differs from germline. The rearrangement uses TRBV5-1 and TRBJ1-4, with 10 bases identical to TRBD1. The CDR3 length is 18 residues. The germline V gene encodes CDR1 SGHRS and CDR2 YFSETQ. This CDR3 reads CASSQGTGDLPSHENLFF. Written as DNA, the CDR3 is TGCGCCAGCAGCCAGGGGACAGGGGACCTTCCATCGCATGAAAATCTGTTTTTT.

This clonotype was observed many times. The CDR3 bases are TGTGCCAGCAGCCAAGGGACTAGCGGGAAGGTCGGGGAGCTGTTTTTT. Translating it yields CASSQGTSGKVGELFF. The chain is built from TRBV2 and TRBJ2-2; TRBD2 matches at 13 bases. Germline CDR1 reads SNHLY; CDR2 reads FYNNEI. Trimming at V came to 6 bases and at J to 7 bases, leaving 8 bases not matched to a gene. This CDR3 spans 16 amino acids.

This clonotype was recorded at least ten times. V and J are TRBV5-1 and TRBJ1-4; tentatively, D is TRBD1 (6 bases). The CDR3 contains 14 residues. Trimming pared 4 bases from V and 7 bases from J, leaving 14 bases between. CDR1 SGHRS and CDR2 YFSETQ come from the germline V gene. CDR3 bases: TGCGCCAGCAGCGGGGGGACATTAACTGAAAAACTGTTTTTT. This encodes CASSGGTLTEKLFF.

This clonotype was detected many times. This rearrangement joins TRBV11-2 to TRBJ2-7; tentative D call: TRBD2 (6 bases). CDR1 and CDR2 (germline): SGHAT, FQNNGV. V lost 5 bases and J lost 2, with 16 bases in between. The length of the CDR3 is 15 residues. The CDR3 here is CASSPWTIGAYEQYF. In DNA, the CDR3 is TGTGCCAGCAGCCCTTGGACTATCGGGGCCTACGAGCAGTACTTC. Full variable domain (remainder filled in from reference TRBV11-2 and TRBJ2-7): EAGVAQSPRYKIIEKRQSVAFWCNPISGHATLYWYQQILGQGPKLLIQFQNNGVVDDSQLPKDRFSAERLKGVDSTLKIQPAKLEDSAVYLCASSPWTIGAYEQYFGPGTRLTVT.

This clonotype showed up many times. The chain has TRBV19 and TRBJ1-1; 10 nucleotides match TRBD1. The CDR3 has 19 amino acids. The V gene end was trimmed by 3 bases and the J gene end by 0 bases; junction bases not matched to a gene: 13. Germline V lookup: CDR1 LNHDA, CDR2 SQIVND (reference sequence). The DNA of the CDR3 is TGTGCCAGTAGTATGTCAAGAGCAAGGACAGGGGGTTTGAACACTGAAGCTTTCTTT. This sequence encodes CASSMSRARTGGLNTEAFF.

In this sample, this clonotype turned up many times. The chain has TRBV12-3 or TRBV12-4 and TRBJ1-2; possible D gene TRBD1, 5 bases. V was shortened by 3 bases and J by 7 bases, with 12 bases between the two germline ends. The CDR3 runs 13 residues. CDR3 in amino acids: CASSLEFRGGYTF. DNA for the CDR3: TGTGCCAGCAGTTTGGAATTTAGGGGTGGCTACACCTTC.

This clonotype was seen repeatedly, ten times or more. The rearrangement uses TRBV29-1 and TRBJ1-3; 7 nucleotides align to TRBD1. The CDR3 covers 13 residues. V shed 6 bases and J 0 bases; nucleotides not matched to a gene: 2. The V gene's germline CDR1 is SQVTM and CDR2 ANQGSEA. The CDR3 DNA is TGCAGCGTGGGACAGAGCTCTGGAAACACCATATATTTT. Protein sequence: CSVGQSSGNTIYF. Full variable domain (missing parts from reference TRBV29-1 and TRBJ1-3): SAVISQKPSRDICQRGTSLTIQCQVDSQVTMMFWYRQQPGQSLTLIATANQGSEATYESGFVIDKFPISRPNLTFSTLTVSNMSPEDSSIYLCSVGQSSGNTIYFGEGSWLTVV.

Ten or more counts support this clonotype. V and J are TRBV15 and TRBJ2-5, with D perhaps being TRBD1 or TRBD2 (5 bases each). This CDR3 region has 15 residues. Between the trimmed V and J ends, which lost 6 bases and 5 bases, there was a span of 19 bases. CDR1 LNHNV and CDR2 YYDKDF come from the germline V gene (reference sequence). The CDR3: CATRGTKSGKETQYF. The CDR3 bases are TGTGCCACCAGAGGGACGAAATCAGGGAAGGAGACCCAGTACTTC.

This clonotype was detected ten times or more. The gene calls are TRBV5-5 and TRBJ2-2, with 10 bases that match TRBD2. J lost 5 bases, V lost 5 bases, and 6 bases had no gene match. This CDR3 spans 15 amino acids. Germline CDR1 is SGHKS and CDR2 is YYEKEE (reference sequence). The CDR3 region is CASSFTSGATGELFF. DNA for the CDR3: TGTGCCAGCAGTTTTACTAGCGGGGCTACCGGGGAGCTGTTTTTT.

This clonotype was picked up many times. The gene calls are TRBV5-6 and TRBJ1-5, with D hard to call. CDR1 SGHDT and CDR2 YYEEEE come from the germline V gene. The CDR3 extends over 15 amino acids. V lost 4 bases and J 0 bases, leaving 11 bases between the germline ends. CDR3: CASSPRAYSNQPQHF. DNA of the CDR3: TGTGCCAGCAGCCCGAGGGCTTATAGCAATCAGCCCCAGCATTTT.

In this sample, this clonotype turned up many times. The V gene is TRBV24-1, the J gene TRBJ2-7, with D perhaps matching TRBD1 or TRBD2 (5 bases each). This CDR3 contains 13 residues. Germline lookup yields CDR1 KGHDR and CDR2 SFDVKD. The V gene lost 10 bases and the J gene lost 6 bases, with 18 bases spanning the gap. The CDR3 reads CATSEGSTREQYF. CDR3 sequence (DNA): TGTGCCACTTCTGAGGGGTCCACGCGCGAGCAGTACTTC.

This clonotype showed up many times. The CDR3: CASSYSASGETQYF. In nucleotides, the CDR3 is TGTGCCAGCAGTTACTCGGCTAGCGGGGAGACCCAGTACTTC. The gene calls are TRBV6-5 and TRBJ2-5; 8 bases line up with TRBD2. The V gene's germline CDR1 is MNHEY and CDR2 SVGAGI. The V gene end was trimmed by 0 bases and the J gene end by 5 bases; junction bases not matched to a gene: 2. The CDR3 loop spans 14 amino acids.

This clonotype was seen at least ten times. The rearrangement links TRBV20-1 to TRBJ2-4; 8 bases agree with TRBD2. The CDR3 has 15 amino acids. Looked up from germline, CDR1 is DFQATT and CDR2 is SNEGSKA (reference sequence). V was pared by 1 base and J by 6 bases, with 8 bases of the junction left unmatched. The CDR3 region is CSARARGGALNIQYF. CDR3 in DNA: TGCAGTGCTAGAGCACGGGGGGGTGCGCTAAACATTCAGTACTTC.

This clonotype has at least ten counts. The genes are TRBV27 and TRBJ2-7, with 10 bases fitting TRBD2. The CDR3 has 15 residues. The germline CDR1 and CDR2 sequences are MNHEY and SMNVEV (reference sequence). J gave up 1 base and V 5 bases, and 5 bases lay outside the gene matches. CDR3: CASSPLAGGSYEQYF. The CDR3, as DNA: TGTGCCAGCAGTCCCTTAGCGGGAGGATCCTACGAGCAGTACTTC.

This clonotype was detected ten times or more. V gene TRBV6-1 combines with J gene TRBJ1-1; D is uncertain. From germline, CDR1 is MNHNS and CDR2 SASEGT. The V end was cut by 2 bases, the J end by 7 bases, with 17 bases between. CDR3 length: 15 amino acids. Here the CDR3 reads CASSEIRGMVSEAFF. CDR3 nucleotides: TGTGCCAGCAGTGAAATACGCGGAATGGTGAGTGAAGCTTTCTTT.

This clonotype was picked up many times. The chain combines TRBV7-6 with TRBJ2-5; 7 nucleotides agree with TRBD2. Losses at the gene ends were 3 bases for V and 4 bases for J; bases not matched to a gene: 14. This CDR3 region has 17 residues. CDR1 is SGHVS and CDR2 is FNYEAQ in the germline V gene. The CDR3 DNA sequence: TGTGCCAGCAGCTTGGGGTCCTACAGGACTAGTTTAGAGACCCAGTACTTC. It yields the protein CASSLGSYRTSLETQYF.

This clonotype was counted many times. The V call is TRBV3-1, the J call TRBJ2-7, with D tentatively TRBD1 (5 bases). V was clipped by 1 base and J by 1 base, with 8 bases between them. Germline values: CDR1 LGHDT, CDR2 YNNKEL (reference sequence). This CDR3 has 14 amino acids. Here the CDR3 reads CASSQAQGSYEQYF. The CDR3 DNA sequence: TGTGCCAGCAGCCAAGCTCAGGGTTCCTACGAGCAGTACTTC.

This clonotype was observed at least ten times. The rearrangement links TRBV5-1 to TRBJ1-5; perhaps TRBD1 as D (5 bases). V shed 1 base and J shed 4 bases, with 9 bases lying between them. The CDR3 sequence is 14 residues long. In germline, CDR1 is SGHRS, CDR2 YFSETQ. The CDR3 DNA reads TGCGCCAGCAGCTTGACGGGACTTAATCAGCCCCAGCATTTT. This encodes CASSLTGLNQPQHF.

This clonotype was counted ten times or more. V and J are TRBV15 and TRBJ2-3; D is possibly TRBD2 (5 bases). Germline V gives CDR1 LNHNV, CDR2 YYDKDF (reference sequence). This CDR3 has 14 residues. Trimming took off 8 bases at V and 6 bases at J, with 18 bases between the two ends. CDR3 DNA sequence: TGTGCCACCGCCGGCGGGCAGCCTGGGGATACGCAGTATTTT. Protein product: CATAGGQPGDTQYF.

This clonotype was counted only a few times. The rearrangement uses TRBV20-1 and TRBJ2-5; 7 positions match TRBD2. Germline V gene sequence: CDR1 DFQATT, CDR2 SNEGSKA (reference sequence). J lost 5 bases, V lost 6 bases, and 12 bases had no gene match. This CDR3 has 14 amino acids. CDR3 sequence reads: CSAHPAGRGETQYF. The DNA of the CDR3 is TGCAGTGCCCACCCCGCAGGGAGGGGCGAGACCCAGTACTTC.

This clonotype showed up many times. The V and J genes are TRBV7-2 and TRBJ1-6, with D possibly being TRBD1 (6 bases). Looked up from germline, CDR1 is SGHTA and CDR2 is FQGNSA. The V end was cut by 8 bases, the J end by 9 bases, with 20 bases between. This CDR3 is 15 amino acids long. For the CDR3, the DNA is TGTGCCAGCGGCAGGGGTCCGGCGGGGGGTTCACCCCTCCACTTT. Amino acids: CASGRGPAGGSPLHF.

The gene calls are TRBV7-9 and TRBJ2-7, with TRBD2 matching 7 bases. V dropped 4 bases and J dropped 3; count of bases not matched to a gene: 12. CDR1 and CDR2 from the germline V gene are SEHNR and FQNEAQ (reference sequence). The CDR3 is 16 residues long. CDR3 nucleotide sequence: TGTGCCAGCAGCTCTTACGGCGGGGGAGAAAACTACGAGCAGTACTTC. Amino acid sequence: CASSSYGGGENYEQYF. Based on the CDR3 plus reference TRBV7-9 and TRBJ2-7, the full variable domain is DTGVSQNPRHKITKRGQNVTFRCDPISEHNRLYWYRQTLGQGPEFLTYFQNEAQLEKSRLLSDRFSAERPKGSFSTLEIQRTEQGDSAMYLCASSSYGGGENYEQYFGPGTRLTVT.

In this sample, this clonotype turned up many times. The chain employs TRBV20-1 and TRBJ2-7; D is unresolved. Deletions cut 5 bases from V and 4 bases from J, with 12 bases between. In germline, CDR1 is DFQATT, CDR2 SNEGSKA (reference sequence). The CDR3 spans 12 residues. The CDR3 DNA is TGCAGTGCTGCCAGTCGGGCTTACGAGCAGTACTTC. Protein product: CSAASRAYEQYF.

This clonotype appeared a few times. Its ends do not fully match the called genes, so a read error is possible. V is TRBV12-3 or TRBV12-4 and J is TRBJ1-4, with 10 nucleotides matching TRBD1. The CDR3 runs to 11 residues. The CDR3 DNA is TGTGCCAGCAGTCCCGGGACAGGGGTTTCTTTT. Translated: CASSPGTGVSF.

The chain combines TRBV11-2 with TRBJ2-7; D might be TRBD2 (6 bases). The CDR3 runs 12 residues. Trimming took off 4 bases at V and 7 bases at J, with 11 bases between the two ends. The germline gives CDR1 SGHAT, CDR2 FQNNGV. DNA for the CDR3: TGTGCCAGCAGCTCCCCGGCGGGGGAGCAGTACTTC. Protein product: CASSSPAGEQYF.

The rearrangement links TRBV5-6 to TRBJ2-2; tentatively, D is TRBD1 (7 bases). Trimming shortened V by 3 bases and J by 4 bases, and 19 bases separated the two germline ends. Germline V lookup: CDR1 SGHDT, CDR2 YYEEEE. This CDR3 spans 17 amino acids. The CDR3 protein is CASSSYVQGRSTGELFF. CDR3 DNA: TGTGCCAGCAGCTCTTACGTACAGGGGAGGAGCACCGGGGAGCTGTTTTTT.

With respect to this clonotype: With a much larger clone just one base away, this may be a read error. The V call is TRBV28, the J call TRBJ1-5, with TRBD1 as a possible D gene (5 bases). This CDR3 is 15 amino acids long. CDR1 and CDR2 (germline): MDHEN, SYDVKM. V was trimmed by 8 bases and J by 2 bases, leaving 16 bases between them. The CDR3 protein is CASHGQGLRNQPQHF. The CDR3 DNA reads as TGTGCCAGCCACGGCCAGGGTCTTCGCAATCAGCCCCAGCATTTT.

There are many counts of this clonotype. This chain links TRBV5-1 with TRBJ2-3; D unresolved. CDR1 is SGHRS, CDR2 YFSETQ, per germline. The CDR3 contains 14 residues. V dropped 2 bases and J dropped 2 bases, with 9 bases sitting between them. DNA of the CDR3: TGCGCCAGCAGCTTCACCGGCCACACAGATACGCAGTATTTT. Translation: CASSFTGHTDTQYF.

The sample holds many counts of this clonotype. This chain joins TRBV29-1 and TRBJ2-5; 7 bases are shared with TRBD1. Germline loops: CDR1 SQVTM, CDR2 ANQGSEA. This CDR3 is built from 12 residues. V lost 7 bases to trimming and J lost 5 bases; unmatched junction nucleotides: 7. The CDR3 protein is CSDRQGMETQYF. The CDR3, as DNA: TGCAGCGACCGACAGGGAATGGAGACCCAGTACTTC.

Details on this clonotype: Germline and junction disagree at one end, which may indicate a read error. The chain combines TRBV7-7 with TRBJ1-4; tentatively, D is TRBD1 (6 bases). CDR3 length: 16 residues. Germline V gene data show CDR1 as SSHAT and CDR2 as FNYEAQ (reference sequence). The CDR3 protein is CASSLGGDKGNEKLFF. The CDR3 bases are TGTGCTAGCAGCTTAGGCGGGGACAAGGGAAATGAAAAACTGTTTTTT.

This clonotype showed up many times. This chain joins TRBV29-1 and TRBJ2-5; TRBD2 agrees at 8 bases. J gave up 4 bases and V 4 bases, and 8 bases lay outside the gene matches. This CDR3 is built from 14 residues. CDR1 is SQVTM and CDR2 is ANQGSEA in the germline V gene. In DNA form, the CDR3 reads TGCAGCGTTGTGACGGGAGGGCCCCGAGAGACCCAGTACTTC. Residues: CSVVTGGPRETQYF. Full variable domain (rest looked up from reference TRBV29-1 and TRBJ2-5): SAVISQKPSRDICQRGTSLTIQCQVDSQVTMMFWYRQQPGQSLTLIATANQGSEATYESGFVIDKFPISRPNLTFSTLTVSNMSPEDSSIYLCSVVTGGPRETQYFGPGTRLLVL.

The rearrangement links TRBV12-3 or TRBV12-4 to TRBJ1-1; D call uncertain. The CDR3 consists of 13 residues. The V and J ends lost 3 bases and 5 bases respectively, with 10 bases between them. The chain's CDR3 is CASSLAARTEAFF. The CDR3 DNA sequence: TGTGCCAGCAGTTTGGCGGCGCGGACTGAAGCTTTCTTT.